A selection of T cell receptor beta chains follows, all from one sample in a study of molecular identifiers for immune sequencing clone quantification. From the PCR reads, TCRdb called clonotypes with MiXCR, one entry per CDR3 protein. Of about half a million distinct CDR3 sequences in the sample, around 25% were seen once. Sequences were obtained from naive CD8+ T cells from blood, with Jurkat cell RNA spiked in. The receptor set was obtained from a human donor in good health. Some libraries in this study had Jurkat cell RNA spiked in. Both conserved end residues are part of each CDR3. A D gene is named only where the DNA matches it firmly. Where a row states a size, it is once, few, many or the class of an expanded clone; other rows omit it.

d_call: TRBD2; j_call: TRBJ2-3; v_call: TRBV6-5; clone_size: .; cdr3_aa: CASSYCGRALDTQYF; cdr3_nt: TGTGCCAGCAGTTACTGCGGGAGGGCCTTAGATACGCAGTATTTT
d_call: .; j_call: TRBJ2-3; v_call: TRBV9; clone_size: few; cdr3_aa: CASSAQDGTSTDTQYF; cdr3_nt: TGTGCCAGCAGCGCACAGGACGGTACTAGCACAGATACGCAGTATTTT
d_call: .; j_call: TRBJ1-1; v_call: TRBV4-1; clone_size: few; cdr3_aa: CASSQGPAPEAFF; cdr3_nt: TGCGCCAGCAGCCAAGGGCCTGCCCCTGAAGCTTTCTTT
d_call: TRBD2; j_call: TRBJ2-1; v_call: TRBV7-6; clone_size: few; cdr3_aa: CASSPSSGDSDGEQFF; cdr3_nt: TGTGCCAGCAGCCCTAGTAGCGGGGACTCCGACGGTGAGCAGTTCTTC
d_call: TRBD2; j_call: TRBJ2-7; v_call: TRBV6-2/TRBV6-3; clone_size: few; cdr3_aa: CASSYSSFIPAGGEQYF; cdr3_nt: TGTGCCAGCAGTTACTCGAGTTTCATCCCTGCGGGGGGGGAGCAGTACTTC
d_call: .; j_call: TRBJ2-2; v_call: TRBV7-6; clone_size: few; cdr3_aa: CAMIKGPQHRPGELFF; cdr3_nt: TGTGCCATGATTAAAGGGCCCCAGCATAGGCCCGGGGAGCTGTTTTTT
d_call: .; j_call: TRBJ1-5; v_call: TRBV4-1; clone_size: many; cdr3_aa: CASSQFYGDSNQPQHF; cdr3_nt: TGCGCCAGCAGCCAGTTCTATGGGGACAGCAATCAGCCCCAGCATTTT
d_call: .; j_call: TRBJ2-7; v_call: TRBV20-1; clone_size: .; cdr3_aa: CSAIQSRDPDHEQYF; cdr3_nt: TGCAGTGCTATACAATCGCGGGACCCGGACCACGAGCAGTACTTC
d_call: TRBD2; j_call: TRBJ2-2; v_call: TRBV9; clone_size: .; cdr3_aa: CASSVEPGLAGYTGELFF; cdr3_nt: TGTGCCAGCAGCGTAGAGCCGGGACTAGCGGGATACACCGGGGAGCTGTTTTTT
d_call: .; j_call: TRBJ2-2; v_call: TRBV13; clone_size: .; cdr3_aa: CASSLGQATGELCF; cdr3_nt: TGTGCCAGCAGCTTAGGCCAAGCTACCGGGGAGCTGTGTTTT
d_call: .; j_call: TRBJ2-1; v_call: TRBV20-1; clone_size: few; cdr3_aa: CSARSRGHQDEQFF; cdr3_nt: TGCAGTGCTAGATCACGGGGGCATCAGGATGAGCAGTTCTTC
d_call: .; j_call: TRBJ1-1; v_call: TRBV12-3/TRBV12-4; clone_size: .; cdr3_aa: CASRDTGLEAFF; cdr3_nt: TGTGCCAGCAGAGATACAGGGTTGGAGGCTTTCTTT
d_call: .; j_call: TRBJ2-7; v_call: TRBV7-9; clone_size: .; cdr3_aa: CASTIACKTHEQYF; cdr3_nt: TGTGCCAGCACCATAGCGTGCAAGACGCACGAGCAGTACTTC
d_call: .; j_call: TRBJ2-2; v_call: TRBV24-1; clone_size: .; cdr3_aa: CATSDLNSPTGELFF; cdr3_nt: TGTGCCACCAGTGATTTGAACTCACCTACCGGGGAGCTGTTTTTT
d_call: .; j_call: TRBJ2-7; v_call: TRBV11-2; clone_size: many; cdr3_aa: CASSFARGGYEQYF; cdr3_nt: TGTGCCAGCAGCTTCGCCAGGGGAGGGTACGAGCAGTACTTC
d_call: TRBD1; j_call: TRBJ1-2; v_call: TRBV20-1; clone_size: .; cdr3_aa: CSARVNDDRGSLGYTF; cdr3_nt: TGCAGTGCTAGAGTAAATGATGACAGGGGATCACTCGGCTACACCTTC
d_call: TRBD1; j_call: TRBJ1-4; v_call: TRBV4-3; clone_size: .; cdr3_aa: CASSVDRVLEKLFF; cdr3_nt: TGCGCCAGCAGCGTTGACAGGGTGCTTGAAAAACTGTTTTTT
d_call: .; j_call: TRBJ2-3; v_call: TRBV27; clone_size: .; cdr3_aa: CASSPRGFVSDTQYF; cdr3_nt: TGTGCCAGCAGCCCGAGGGGGTTCGTCTCAGATACGCAGTATTTT